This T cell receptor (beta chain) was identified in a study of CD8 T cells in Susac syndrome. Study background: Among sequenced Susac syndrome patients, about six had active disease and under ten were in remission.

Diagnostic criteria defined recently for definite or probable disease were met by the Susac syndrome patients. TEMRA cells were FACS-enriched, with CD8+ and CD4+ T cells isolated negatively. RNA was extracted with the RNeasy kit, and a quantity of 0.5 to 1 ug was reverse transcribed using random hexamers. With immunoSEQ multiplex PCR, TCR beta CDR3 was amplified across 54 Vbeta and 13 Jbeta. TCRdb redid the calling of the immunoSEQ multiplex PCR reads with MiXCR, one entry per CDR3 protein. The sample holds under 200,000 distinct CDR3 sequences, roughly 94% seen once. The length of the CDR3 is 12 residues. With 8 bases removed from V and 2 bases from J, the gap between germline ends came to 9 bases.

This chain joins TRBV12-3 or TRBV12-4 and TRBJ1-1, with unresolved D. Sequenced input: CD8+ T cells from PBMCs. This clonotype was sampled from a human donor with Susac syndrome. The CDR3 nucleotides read TGTGCCAGCCTTCAGATTAACACTGAAGCTTTCTTT. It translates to CASLQINTEAFF.